The clone carrying this TCR beta chain was recorded at least ten times. Its specificity is not known. Amplification targeted TCR beta CDR3 regions from RNA transcripts. TCR CDR3 regions were first amplified by RT-PCR with HTBI primers. MiXCR was run by TCRdb on the multiplex PCR reads, yielding one entry per CDR3 protein. The table lists approximately 330,000 distinct CDR3 sequences, roughly 13% of them singletons, with 34% in the top ten. This entry belongs to a study of T cells in Graves' hyperthyroidism and ophthalmopathy. The CDR3 contains 14 residues. The germline V gene has CDR1 GTSNPN and CDR2 SVGIG (reference sequence). With V trimmed by 2 bases and J by 1 base, 4 bases remained unmatched. Overall study results and limits: Peripheral blood also featured most of the thyroid clonotypes expanded above 0.001.

The V gene is TRBV30, the J gene TRBJ1-1; 7 bases are shared with TRBD1. This sequence was found in a woman aged 40 to 55 with Graves' ophthalmopathy. Sequencing input: blood. The CDR3, as DNA: TGTGCCTGGAGTAATGACAGGGAGAACACTGAAGCTTTCTTT. As protein: CAWSNDRENTEAFF.